The TCR beta chain described here comes from a study of shared clonotypes between healthy human individuals (dated by TCRdb to the early 2020s). Study-wide context: The cohort comprised two women and a few men aged 18 to 49 years. Per donor, three plates each were used for CD4 naive and CD4 memory, two for CD8 naive, and one for CD8 memory. Blood TCR repertoires of about 5 healthy adults were deeply sequenced to estimate repertoire size and the extent of clonotype sharing between individuals. To increase sequencing depth and limit assay-specific biases, different laboratories used diverse techniques to prepare libraries and sequence TCR repertoires. Leukapheresis yielded between about 0.9 and 9 billion PBMCs per donor.

Donors were healthy HIV-negative adults with no recently reported acute infections or vaccinations. Every donor was a Caucasian adult living in Nashville, Tennessee, USA. Magnetic negative selection was used to enrich CD4+ T cells, after which naive cells were positively selected on CD45RA and the negative fraction became the memory subset. Blood was collected by leukapheresis, and PBMCs were isolated by Ficoll-Histopaque density gradient centrifugation and then cryopreserved in liquid nitrogen vapor phase. Purity and quantity of every magnetically sorted T cell population were checked by analytical flow cytometry. Each sorted fraction had its genomic DNA isolated and then quantified by UV absorbance on a Nanodrop 2000c. According to the germline V gene, CDR1 reads SGHRS and CDR2 reads YFSETQ. The trim is 2 bases for V and 0 bases for J, with a gap of 34 bases between the germline ends. The CDR3, from cysteine to phenylalanine, totals 23 residues. Only CDR3 DNA is held: 69 bases, read in frame from base 1.

Using the deep immunoSEQ assay, multiplex PCR amplified TCR CDR3 regions from genomic DNA. Genomic DNA extracted from each cell subset was distributed evenly over all wells of several immunoSEQ 96-well plates, and each plate served as one replicate. For sorted subsets, about 200 ng genomic DNA, equal to 25,000 to 35,000 T cell genomes, was loaded into each replicate PCR. The purified libraries were quantified using a Qubit 3.0 fluorometer, sized with a Bioanalyzer 2100, and then quantified again using the KAPA Library Quantification kit. Each immunoSEQ 96-well plate was sequenced on its own single-read 150-cycle Illumina NextSeq 550 flow cell. Per the original workflow: The immunoSEQ output contained only junctional sequences without quality scores, so filtering could not match that applied to full-length reads. Sequences were annotated with PyIR, a Python wrapper for IgBLAST v1.9, using IMGT germline references to assign V/J genes and CDR3. Reads with weak V/J assignments (E-value above 1e-6), missing CDR3, stop codons, out-of-frame junctions, or ambiguous translated residues were removed. V3J clonotypes were defined as sequences sharing an identical inferred V gene, J gene, and CDR3 amino acid sequence. To compute the percentage overlap between repertoires, the number of shared unique clonotypes was divided by the size of the smaller repertoire. Richness of each repertoire was evaluated using RTK rarefaction, the Chao1 estimator, and Recon v2.1 estimates of unobserved clonotypes. For all TCRbeta clonotypes obtained by the gDNA method from four donors, generation probabilities were computed with OLGA. TCRdb mirrors the immuneACCESS table, restricted to in-frame sequences. Some clones are absent from its copies; in checked studies, under half trace to an unresolved V gene, and the reason for the others is unknown. V, J and clone size reflect that table, while D and trimming were determined from the DNA. This sample comprises some 1,100,000 clones, about four fifths of them detected only once. The ten largest clones capture approximately 0.5% of the sample.

The study at large found these results: Rarefaction of sorted-subset datasets indicated incomplete sequencing despite the large sequencing depth. Because the study included a small number of donors, the genetic and exposure-history diversity represented was limited. Higher generation probabilities were observed for clonotypes shared by all four sorted-subset donors than for non-shared clonotypes. Larger estimated clonotype richness was generally found for naive subsets than for memory subsets. Sampling was restricted to blood, and TCR repertoires in tissues likely differ from the TCR repertoires found in blood. When a handful of donors were compared, the shared fraction of clonotypes was about 5.5% for naive CD4, about 4% for naive CD8, more than 2% for memory CD4, and 0.35% to 0.4% for memory CD8. Based on pairwise subsampling, the degree of clonotype sharing among donors was expected to be affected by sequencing depth.

This clone showed up just a few times. It lacks a known antigen. One base away there is no much larger clone; base qualities are not given. Sequencing used memory CD4+ T cells from PBMCs. Explained via the paper, the cell subset or site label denotes: CD45RA-negative fraction. The sequence was obtained from a man between 18 and 35 years old in good health. Some clones in this sample may be carry-over from other donors' samples. This chain joins TRBV5-1 to TRBJ2-3; the D call is tentative, TRBD1 or TRBD2, as each matches 5 bases. The CDR3 amino acid sequence is: CASSFLGTPHRSFHRLSTDTQYF. The sequenced DNA: TGCGCCAGCAGCTTCCTCGGGACGCCCCACCGGTCCTTTCACCGGTTAAGCACAGATACGCAGTATTTT. Joined to the reference TRBV5-1 and TRBJ2-3 proteins, this CDR3 gives the full variable domain: KAGVTQTPRYLIKTRGQQVTLSCSPISGHRSVSWYQQTPGQGLQFLFEYFSETQRNKGNFPGRFSGRQFSNSRSEMNVSTLELGDSALYLCASSFLGTPHRSFHRLSTDTQYFGPGTRLTVL.